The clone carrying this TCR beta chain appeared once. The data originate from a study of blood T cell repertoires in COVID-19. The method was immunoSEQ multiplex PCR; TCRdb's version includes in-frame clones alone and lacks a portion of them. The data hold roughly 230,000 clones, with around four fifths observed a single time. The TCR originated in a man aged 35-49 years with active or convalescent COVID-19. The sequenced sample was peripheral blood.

Here the CDR3 reads CAWSHRGAGGETHF. Written as DNA, the CDR3 is TGTGCCTGGAGTCATAGGGGAGCGGGGGGGGAGACGCATTTT. The chain has TRBV30 and TRBJ1-5; D is perhaps TRBD1 (5 bases). Germline CDR1 reads GTSNPN; CDR2 reads SVGIG (reference sequence). The germline V and J ends were trimmed by 2 bases and 15 bases, with 23 bases remaining between them. The CDR3 sequence is 14 residues long.